The 16 T cell receptor beta chains below all came from one sample that was sequenced in a study of T-cell memory formation after mild COVID-19. Each CDR3 protein is one row after TCRdb ran MiXCR on the 5' RACE reads. The data contain approximately 210,000 distinct CDR3 sequences, 27% of them singletons. Sequenced sample: PBMCs or a T cell subset sorted from them (not recorded which). The receptors originated from an adult woman who had mild COVID-19 (a few samples of this study predate the infection). Cell type and time point are not known.

This clonotype was seen ten or more times. V usage is TRBV7-2 and J usage is TRBJ2-3; D not resolved. This CDR3 spans 16 amino acids. The V end lost 2 bases, the J end lost 0 bases, and 12 bases lay between the germline ends. Germline CDR1 is SGHTA and CDR2 is FQGNSA. The CDR3 nucleotides are TGTGCCAGCAGCTTAATTGGAGCTTTTAGCACAGATACGCAGTATTTT. It yields the protein CASSLIGAFSTDTQYF.

This rearrangement joins TRBV27 to TRBJ1-4, with D tentatively TRBD1 (5 bases). Per the germline V gene, CDR1 is MNHEY and CDR2 is SMNVEV (reference sequence). V dropped 4 bases and J dropped 3 bases, with 12 bases sitting between them. CDR3 length equals 15 residues. The CDR3 here is CASSSLGGANEKLFF. In DNA form, the CDR3 reads TGTGCCAGCAGTTCTCTCGGGGGAGCTAATGAAAAACTGTTTTTT.

This clonotype has more than one count but fewer than ten. The chain employs TRBV10-3 and TRBJ2-3; 7 bases are a match to TRBD2. This CDR3 is 14 amino acids long. Germline values: CDR1 ENHRY, CDR2 SYGVKD. Unmatched junction bases numbered 5, after V lost 4 bases and J lost 4 bases. The CDR3 is CAISVGGGADTQYF. In nucleotides, the CDR3 is TGTGCCATCAGTGTGGGTGGGGGGGCAGATACGCAGTATTTT.

CDR3 nucleotide sequence: TGTGCCACCAGTTCTGGGGGCAAGGATACGCAGTATTTT. Translating it yields CATSSGGKDTQYF. The V gene is TRBV24-1, the J gene TRBJ2-3, with D perhaps matching TRBD1 (6 bases). The germline V and J ends were trimmed by 6 bases and 6 bases, with 12 bases remaining between them. This CDR3 has 13 amino acids. Germline V gene lookup returns CDR1 KGHDR and CDR2 SFDVKD.

The rearrangement joins TRBV29-1 to TRBJ1-5, with a possible D match to TRBD1 (6 bases). V was cut by 4 bases and J by 7 bases, with 11 bases left in between. There are 12 residues in the CDR3. Per the germline V gene, CDR1 is SQVTM and CDR2 is ANQGSEA. The CDR3 DNA sequence: TGCAGCGTTGGGGGGGCGGGCCAGCCCCAGCATTTT. This sequence encodes CSVGGAGQPQHF.

The chain couples TRBV2 to TRBJ1-1; weak D call: TRBD1 (6 bases). Germline CDR1 reads SNHLY; CDR2 reads FYNNEI. The CDR3 sequence is 13 residues long. V lost 7 bases and J 2 bases, leaving 11 bases between the germline ends. The CDR3 nucleotides are TGTGCCAGCACATGGACAGACAACACTGAAGCTTTCTTT. Its protein is CASTWTDNTEAFF. Full variable domain (missing parts from reference TRBV2 and TRBJ1-1): EPEVTQTPSHQVTQMGQEVILRCVPISNHLYFYWYRQILGQKVEFLVSFYNNEISEKSEIFDDQFSVERPDGSNFTLKIRSTKLEDSAMYFCASTWTDNTEAFFGQGTRLTVV.

The CDR3 reads CASSAGGDSPRNQPQHF. CDR3 nucleotides: TGTGCCAGCAGCGCTGGGGGGGACAGCCCTAGAAATCAGCCCCAGCATTTT. This chain uses TRBV9 with TRBJ1-5, with 7 bases lining up with TRBD1. CDR1 is SGDLS and CDR2 is YYNGEE in the germline V gene. The V segment lost 3 bases and the J segment 4 bases; nucleotides outside the gene matches: 13. The CDR3 is 17 residues long. Together with reference TRBV9 and TRBJ1-5, the CDR3 gives the full variable domain: DSGVTQTPKHLITATGQRVTLRCSPRSGDLSVYWYQQSLDQGLQFLIQYYNGEERAKGNILERFSAQQFPDLHSELNLSSLELGDSALYFCASSAGGDSPRNQPQHFGDGTRLSIL.

This clonotype appeared a few times. The V and J genes are TRBV7-9 and TRBJ2-5, with D hard to call. Germline loops: CDR1 SEHNR, CDR2 FQNEAQ (reference sequence). With 1 base removed from V and 1 base from J, the gap between germline ends came to 4 bases. There are 13 residues in the CDR3. Here the CDR3 reads CASSLEGQETQYF. Here the CDR3 DNA reads TGTGCCAGCAGCTTAGAGGGCCAAGAGACCCAGTACTTC.

In its sample, this clonotype was seen once. V is TRBV6-6 and J is TRBJ2-4; 7 nucleotides align to TRBD1. Germline values: CDR1 MNHNY, CDR2 SVGAGI (reference sequence). V shed 7 bases and J 0 bases; nucleotides not matched to a gene: 12. The CDR3 runs 17 residues. The CDR3, as DNA: TGTGCCAGCACCCTACTTGGGACAGAACTAGCCAAAAACATTCAGTACTTC. Translating gives CASTLLGTELAKNIQYF.

The rearrangement uses TRBV7-3 and TRBJ2-7, with 7 bases fitting TRBD1. Germline V lookup: CDR1 SGHTA, CDR2 FQGTGA. This CDR3 comprises 13 residues. V trimming: 5 bases; J trimming: 6 bases; junction bases outside the gene matches: 7. The CDR3 spells CASSPMTGREQYF. CDR3 nucleotide sequence: TGTGCCAGCAGCCCTATGACAGGGCGCGAGCAGTACTTC.

This chain connects TRBV4-2 to TRBJ2-1; the D gene is possibly TRBD2 (5 bases). This CDR3 contains 15 residues. Trimming pared 0 bases from V and 3 bases from J, leaving 9 bases between. Germline V gene lookup returns CDR1 LGHNA and CDR2 YNFKEQ. CDR3 bases: TGTGCCAGCAGCCAAGAGCCTAGCCTCTACAATGAGCAGTTCTTC. Residues: CASSQEPSLYNEQFF.

At least ten counts were recorded for this clonotype. The rearrangement uses TRBV27 and TRBJ2-1, with D possibly TRBD2 on 5 matching bases. Germline V lookup: CDR1 MNHEY, CDR2 SMNVEV (reference sequence). Trimming stripped 4 bases from V and 10 bases from J, with 11 bases between. The CDR3 has 12 residues. The CDR3 DNA is TGTGCCAGCAGTTCCGAGGGTGAGGAGCAGTTCTTC. Translation: CASSSEGEEQFF.

In this sample, this clonotype turned up a few times. The J gene is TRBJ2-7, the V gene TRBV18; TRBD1 might be the D (5 bases). Trimming removed 0 bases at V and 1 base at J, with 10 bases between. CDR1 and CDR2 from the germline V gene are KGHSH and LQKENI. The CDR3 covers 15 residues. The CDR3 DNA reads as TGTGCCAGCTCACCACCATACAGGCCTTCCTACGAGCAGTACTTC. Its protein is CASSPPYRPSYEQYF. The full variable domain, in which reference TRBV18 and TRBJ2-7 provide the parts outside the CDR3, is NAGVMQNPRHLVRRRGQEARLRCSPMKGHSHVYWYRQLPEEGLKFMVYLQKENIIDESGMPKERFSAEFPKEGPSILRIQQVVRGDSAAYFCASSPPYRPSYEQYFGPGTRLTVT.

This clonotype was found a few times. V gene TRBV9 combines with J gene TRBJ1-1; 8 nucleotides agree with TRBD1. The trim removed 0 bases at V and 1 base at J, leaving 5 bases unmatched. The CDR3 is 16 amino acids. From germline, CDR1 is SGDLS and CDR2 YYNGEE. Here the CDR3 DNA reads TGTGCCAGCAGCGTAGGGGACAGGCGACCGAACACTGAAGCTTTCTTT. The encoded protein is CASSVGDRRPNTEAFF.

This clonotype occurred a few times. The V and J genes are TRBV30 and TRBJ1-4, with 7 bases matching TRBD1. Germline loops: CDR1 GTSNPN, CDR2 SVGIG (reference sequence). Trimming took 1 base from V and 8 from J; bases not matched to a gene: 10. The CDR3 loop spans 15 amino acids. The CDR3 DNA reads as TGTGCCTGGAGTGCAAAGACAGGGCGGCGAGAAAAACTGTTTTTT. Its protein is CAWSAKTGRREKLFF. The full variable domain, completed using reference TRBV30 and TRBJ1-4, is SQTIHQWPATLVQPVGSPLSLECTVEGTSNPNLYWYRQAAGRGLQLLFYSVGIGQISSEVPQNLSASRPQDRQFILSSKKLLLSDSGFYLCAWSAKTGRREKLFFGSGTQLSVL.

The chain has TRBV30 and TRBJ2-1, with unresolved D. The CDR3 is made up of 11 amino acids. The germline V gene has CDR1 GTSNPN and CDR2 SVGIG (reference sequence). Trimming shortened V by 0 bases and J by 10 bases, and 7 bases separated the two germline ends. CDR3 nucleotides: TGTGCCTGGAGTGTACTTCGGGAGCAGTTCTTC. It specifies CAWSVLREQFF.